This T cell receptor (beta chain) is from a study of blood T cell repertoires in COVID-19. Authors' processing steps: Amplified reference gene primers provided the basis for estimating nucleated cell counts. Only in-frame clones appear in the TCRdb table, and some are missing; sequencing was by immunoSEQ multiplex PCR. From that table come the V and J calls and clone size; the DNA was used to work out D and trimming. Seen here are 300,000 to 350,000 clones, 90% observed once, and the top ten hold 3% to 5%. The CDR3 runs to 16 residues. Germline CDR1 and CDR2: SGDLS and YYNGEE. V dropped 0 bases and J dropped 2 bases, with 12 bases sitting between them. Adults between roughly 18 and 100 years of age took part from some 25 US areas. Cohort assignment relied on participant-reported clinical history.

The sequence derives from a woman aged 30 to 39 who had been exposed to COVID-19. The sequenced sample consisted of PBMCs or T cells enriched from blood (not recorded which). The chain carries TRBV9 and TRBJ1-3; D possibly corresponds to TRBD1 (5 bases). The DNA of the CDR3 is TGTGCCAGCAGCGTAGCCCCCTCAGGGACTGGAAACACCATATATTTT. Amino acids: CASSVAPSGTGNTIYF.